This TCR beta chain was captured by sequencing in a study of identical twins. The trim removed 5 bases at V and 7 bases at J, leaving 14 bases unmatched. The CDR3 covers 15 residues. CDR1 and CDR2 from the germline V gene are DFQATT and SNEGSKA (reference sequence). As regards this clonotype: Its antigen remains unknown.

TCRdb called the 5' RACE reads again in MiXCR, with one record for every CDR3 protein. The sample shows some 500,000 distinct CDR3 sequences, 11% to 15% of them seen only once. General study results and limits: Its conclusions, products of cross-sectional statistical analysis, did not come from following the same donors. Abundant beta clonotypes from cord blood had fewer insertions, unlike memory repertoires, which showed none.

This sample was shared with a second study, whose subject was yellow fever vaccine responses in identical twins.

This TCR was recovered from a woman under 30 in good health. The source material was CD4+ T cells sorted from blood. The chain is built from TRBV20-1 and TRBJ2-5, with 9 positions matching TRBD1. The CDR3, as DNA: TGCAGTGCTCCTAACAGGGGGCGGTTGGTGGGGACCCAGTACTTC. The encoded protein is CSAPNRGRLVGTQYF.